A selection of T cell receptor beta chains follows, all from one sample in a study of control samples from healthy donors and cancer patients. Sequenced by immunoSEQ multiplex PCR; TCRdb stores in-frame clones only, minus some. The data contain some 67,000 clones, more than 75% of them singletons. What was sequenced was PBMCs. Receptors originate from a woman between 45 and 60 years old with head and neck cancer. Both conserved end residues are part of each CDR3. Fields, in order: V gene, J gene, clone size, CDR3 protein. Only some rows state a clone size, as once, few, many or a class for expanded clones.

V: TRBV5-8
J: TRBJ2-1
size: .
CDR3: CASRAQETYNEQFF

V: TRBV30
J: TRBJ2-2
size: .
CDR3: CAWSVRGTGELFF

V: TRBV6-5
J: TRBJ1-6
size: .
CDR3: CASSPNGGHDSPLHF

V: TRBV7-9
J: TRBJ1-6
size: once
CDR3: CASSLTGGGNSPLHF

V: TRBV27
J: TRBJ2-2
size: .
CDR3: CASTLRPGTVTGELFF

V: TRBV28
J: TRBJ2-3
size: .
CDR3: CASSLSFRRAYRDRSASTDTQYF

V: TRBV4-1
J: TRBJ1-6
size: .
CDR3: CASSQGTGRASPLHF

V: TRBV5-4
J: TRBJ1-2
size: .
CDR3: CASSSWGGGRNYGYTF

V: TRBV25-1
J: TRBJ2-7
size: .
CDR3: CASSEGNRGRNEQYF

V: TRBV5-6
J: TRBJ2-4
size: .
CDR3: CASSLEGRTLNIQYF

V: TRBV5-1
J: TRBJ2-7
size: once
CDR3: CASSSMTGGNNEQYF

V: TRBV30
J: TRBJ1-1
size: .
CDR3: CACQTGMNTEAFF

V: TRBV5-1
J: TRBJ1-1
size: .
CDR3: CASSFPGQGVREAFF

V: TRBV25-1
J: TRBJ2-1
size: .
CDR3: CASSPSGGNNEQFF

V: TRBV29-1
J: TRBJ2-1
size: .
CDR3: CSVEDFQEMTREPAHNEQFF

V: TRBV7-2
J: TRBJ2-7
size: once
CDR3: CASSLYRDRSYEQYF

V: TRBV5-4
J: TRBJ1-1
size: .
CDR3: CASSLGLEAFF

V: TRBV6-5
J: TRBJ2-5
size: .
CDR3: CASRLGGQETQYF

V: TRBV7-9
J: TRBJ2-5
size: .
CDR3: CASGERLVQETQYF

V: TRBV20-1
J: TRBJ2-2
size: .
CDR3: CSASPGTGAAGELFF

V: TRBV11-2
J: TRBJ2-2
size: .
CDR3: CASSFSNTGELFF

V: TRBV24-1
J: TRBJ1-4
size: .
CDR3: CATSDPTGGSEKLFF

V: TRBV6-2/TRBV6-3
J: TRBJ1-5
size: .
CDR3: CASSSRVTGIDSNQPQHF

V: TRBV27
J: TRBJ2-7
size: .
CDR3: CASSLAGGGLYEQYF

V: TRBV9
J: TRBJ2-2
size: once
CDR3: CASSVGTGNTGELFF

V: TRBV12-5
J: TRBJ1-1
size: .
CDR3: CASGWGTEAFF

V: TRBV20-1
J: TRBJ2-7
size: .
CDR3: CSAQGVGEQYF

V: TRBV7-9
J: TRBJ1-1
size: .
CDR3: CASSQRTRAPKMNTEAFF

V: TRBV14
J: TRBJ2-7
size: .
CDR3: CASSQEWGSYEQYF

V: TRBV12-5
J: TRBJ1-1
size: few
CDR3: CASGSQGQGTEAFF

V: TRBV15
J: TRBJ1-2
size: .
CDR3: CATSLGTGIYGYTF

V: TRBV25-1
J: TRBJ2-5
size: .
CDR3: CASSDGRRAGLQETQYF

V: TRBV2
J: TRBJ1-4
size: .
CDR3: CASSDRRPDEKLFF

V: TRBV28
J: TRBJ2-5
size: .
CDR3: CASSLLGGGAFREETQYF

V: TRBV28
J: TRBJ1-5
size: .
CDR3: CASRPPNQPQHF

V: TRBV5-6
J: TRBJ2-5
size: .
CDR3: CASSPGTVPPYQETQYF

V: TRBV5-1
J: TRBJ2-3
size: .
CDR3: CASSPSGGSTDTQYF

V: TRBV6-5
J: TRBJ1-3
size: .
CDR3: CASSYRAGNTIYF

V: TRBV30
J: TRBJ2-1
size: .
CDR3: CAWSVGGFSNEQFF

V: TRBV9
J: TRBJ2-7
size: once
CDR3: CASSVAGGGYEQYF

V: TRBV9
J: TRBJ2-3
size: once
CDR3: CASSVNLEGGADTQYF

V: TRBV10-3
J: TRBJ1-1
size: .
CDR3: CAIEGVRGAEAFF

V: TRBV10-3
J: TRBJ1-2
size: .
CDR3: CAIRSAKGVDFYGYTF

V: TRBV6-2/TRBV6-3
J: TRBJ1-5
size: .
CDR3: CASSPPGQGLPGSQPQHF

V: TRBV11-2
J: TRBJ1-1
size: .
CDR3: CASSRGDRGNSRTEAFF

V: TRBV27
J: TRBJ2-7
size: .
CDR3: CASTRTGEMNEQYF

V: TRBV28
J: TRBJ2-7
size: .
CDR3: CASSLWDRAGEQYF

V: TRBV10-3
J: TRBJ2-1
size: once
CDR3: CAIRRSGGNSYNEQFF

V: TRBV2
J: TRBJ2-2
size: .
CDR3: CASSEATTATGELFF

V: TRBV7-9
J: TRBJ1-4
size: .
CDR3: CASTPGQSNEKLFF

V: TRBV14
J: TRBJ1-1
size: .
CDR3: CASSQDRVTEAFF

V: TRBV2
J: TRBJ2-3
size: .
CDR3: CASNRDRGTDTQYF

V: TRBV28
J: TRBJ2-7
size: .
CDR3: CASSFTRLRLKYEQYF

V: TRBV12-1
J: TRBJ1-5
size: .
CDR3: CASSMPPRNYQPQHF

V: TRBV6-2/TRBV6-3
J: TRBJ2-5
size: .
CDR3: CASSDWTGGKETQYF

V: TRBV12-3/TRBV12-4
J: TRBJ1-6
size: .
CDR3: CASSPGAGSPLHF

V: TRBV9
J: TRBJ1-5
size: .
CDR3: CASSVGGDGAQGSNQPQHF